What follows describes a single TCR beta chain. With 5 bases clipped from V and 3 bases from J, the junction kept 6 bases outside the gene matches. The CDR3 contains 15 residues. The data derive from a study of blood T cells in healthy people across ages. Primers used in a second PCR of about 7 to 12 cycles were a sample-barcoded 5' primer and a J-beta primer mix. Unique molecular identifiers of 12 random nucleotides labeled each cDNA. TCRdb ran MiXCR on the 5' RACE reads and lists one entry per CDR3 protein. The data contain 600,000 to 850,000 distinct CDR3 sequences, 20% to 25% of them seen just once; the ten biggest clones take up more than 7.5%. These same records also appear under a second study, on T cells of mothers and their children. From that report: Related mother-child pairs showed slightly, non-significantly higher overlap than unrelated pairs.

The source material was blood. The sequence was collected from a boy aged 10-17 years in good health. The chain links TRBV12-3 or TRBV12-4 to TRBJ2-7; TRBD1 matches at 11 bases. CDR3 sequence reads: CASSPAGTGGYEQYF. DNA of the CDR3: TGTGCCAGCAGTCCAGCCGGGACAGGGGGCTACGAGCAGTACTTC.